The source of this T cell receptor beta chain is a study of T cell responses to AZD1222 COVID-19 vaccine. The germline V gene encodes CDR1 SQVTM and CDR2 ANQGSEA. This CDR3 has 15 amino acids. J gave up 1 base and V 4 bases, and 3 bases lay outside the gene matches. The data were produced by immunoSEQ multiplex PCR, yet TCRdb's version contains in-frame clones alone and is incomplete. The sample holds about 150,000 clones, around 85% seen once. The clonotype originates from an adult in good health. This sequence joins TRBV29-1 and TRBJ2-6; 8 positions agree with TRBD1. The specimen comprised peripheral blood, sampled on day 0 of MenACWY control vaccination. CDR3 loop: CSVADRGSGANVLTF. The DNA of the CDR3 is TGCAGCGTTGCTGACAGGGGATCTGGGGCCAACGTCCTGACTTTC. Together with reference TRBV29-1 and TRBJ2-6, the CDR3 gives the full variable domain: SAVISQKPSRDICQRGTSLTIQCQVDSQVTMMFWYRQQPGQSLTLIATANQGSEATYESGFVIDKFPISRPNLTFSTLTVSNMSPEDSSIYLCSVADRGSGANVLTFGAGSRLTVL.